This T cell receptor (beta chain) was captured in a study of beta chain features in type 1 diabetes. The CDR3 covers 15 residues. From germline, CDR1 is SGHRS and CDR2 YFSETQ. The trim removed 2 bases at V and 1 base at J, leaving 2 bases unmatched. Since all of the isolated RNA was reverse transcribed, expressed TCRB transcripts were what got sequenced. Mean read depth for naive, central memory and regulatory T cell samples was several million reads. Measured with immunoSEQ multiplex PCR; TCRdb has only the in-frame clones, and not every one. The table has some 270,000 clones, about 14% seen once. The chain carries TRBV5-1 and TRBJ2-3, with 9 bases that match TRBD1. This receptor was obtained from a woman in her 40s in good health. Specimen: naive CD4+ T cells from blood. The CDR3 DNA reads TGCGCCAGCAGCTTAGGGGACAGGGGCACAGATACGCAGTATTTT. Its protein product is CASSLGDRGTDTQYF.